This is a list of T cell receptor beta chains from one sample in a study of T-cell reconstitution after alpha-beta-depleted transplantation in children. MiXCR, run by TCRdb on the PCR reads, gives a single entry per CDR3 protein. The table lists over 300,000 distinct CDR3 sequences, about a tenth of them singletons. The specimen comprised PBMCs from the stem cell graft donor, sampled from the stem cell graft. The source is a human donor who donated a stem cell graft to a child with acute lymphoblastic leukemia. The CDR3 runs from the conserved cysteine through the conserved F or W. D genes are given only for firm matches. Where a row states a size, it is once, few, many or the class of an expanded clone; other rows omit it.

size: few
V: TRBV12-3/TRBV12-4
D: -
J: TRBJ1-1
DNA: TGTGCCAGCAGTTTCCCCTGGCAGGAGAACATGAACACTGAAGCTTTCTTT
CDR3: CASSFPWQENMNTEAFF

size: -
V: TRBV10-3
D: TRBD1
J: TRBJ1-6
DNA: TGTGCCATCAGTGGGAGGGACAGAGGATCACCCCTCCACTTT
CDR3: CAISGRDRGSPLHF

size: many
V: TRBV27
D: -
J: TRBJ2-5
DNA: TGTGCCAGCAGTAACAGCCAAGAGACCCAGTACTTC
CDR3: CASSNSQETQYF

size: few
V: TRBV10-2
D: -
J: TRBJ2-7
DNA: TGCGCCAGCAGTGAGGTCACCGACTCCTACGAGCAGTACTTC
CDR3: CASSEVTDSYEQYF

size: -
V: TRBV5-6
D: -
J: TRBJ2-2
DNA: TGTGCCAGTGAGCTTGTTAGCACCGGGGAGCTGTTTTTT
CDR3: CASELVSTGELFF

size: few
V: TRBV6-4
D: TRBD2
J: TRBJ2-1
DNA: TGTGCCAGCAGTCCCGAGACTAGCGTCGATGAGCAGTTCTTC
CDR3: CASSPETSVDEQFF

size: few
V: TRBV7-8
D: -
J: TRBJ2-5
DNA: TGTGCCAGCAGCTTACCCACGAGGGGGAACCAAGAGACCCAGTACTTC
CDR3: CASSLPTRGNQETQYF

size: -
V: TRBV7-9
D: -
J: TRBJ2-3
DNA: TGTGCCAGCAGCTCACAGGGAGGAGACACAGATACGCAGTATTTT
CDR3: CASSSQGGDTDTQYF

size: -
V: TRBV12-3/TRBV12-4
D: -
J: TRBJ1-1
DNA: TGTGCCAGCAGTGACCGGGACGGGGTTTTCTTT
CDR3: CASSDRDGVFF

size: -
V: TRBV7-9
D: -
J: TRBJ2-1
DNA: TGTGCCAGCAGCCTGGGACTGATCCCCGATGAGCAGTTCTTC
CDR3: CASSLGLIPDEQFF

size: few
V: TRBV20-1
D: -
J: TRBJ2-7
DNA: TGCAGTGCTAGATGGCCTCTCTCCTACGAGCAGTACTTC
CDR3: CSARWPLSYEQYF

size: many
V: TRBV12-3/TRBV12-4
D: TRBD1
J: TRBJ1-6
DNA: TGTGCCAGCAGGCCCACAGGGGGAAAAAATAATTCACCCCTCCACTTT
CDR3: CASRPTGGKNNSPLHF

size: -
V: TRBV7-2
D: TRBD1
J: TRBJ1-2
DNA: TGTGCCAGCAGCTCCGTCCCGGGACAGGGTGTGTATGGCTACACCTTC
CDR3: CASSSVPGQGVYGYTF

size: few
V: TRBV11-2
D: -
J: TRBJ1-6
DNA: TGTGCCAGCAGCTTAGCGGGGCAGGTCAATTCACCCCTCCACTTT
CDR3: CASSLAGQVNSPLHF

size: few
V: TRBV20-1
D: -
J: TRBJ2-3
DNA: TGCAGTGCAAAACTAGGGTGGGGGGATACGCAGTATTTT
CDR3: CSAKLGWGDTQYF